The present entry profiles one T cell receptor beta chain with its context. The antigen is not known. Germline V CDR1 and CDR2: SGHRS, YFSETQ. With 0 bases removed from V and 7 bases from J, the gap between germline ends came to 8 bases. This CDR3 spans 13 amino acids. The sample belongs to a study of cytomegalovirus exposure and HLA in healthy donors. PCR primers comprised 60 Vbeta and 13 Jbeta primers. Clones were sequenced by immunoSEQ multiplex PCR, and TCRdb holds only the in-frame ones, with some missing. The repertoire includes 160,000 or so clones, around three quarters of them detected once, and about 3.8% sits in the top ten. Study-wide findings and caveats: Accurate prediction of HLA-A and HLA-B alleles (for most subjects) was reportedly achieved from TCR beta sequences.

The receptor's source is a young man in good health and CMV-seropositive. What was sequenced was PBMCs. V and J are TRBV5-1 and TRBJ2-1; no clear D. For the CDR3, the DNA is TGCGCCAGCAGCTTGGTTCCCGAGAATGAGCAGTTCTTC. Amino acids: CASSLVPENEQFF.